This TCR beta chain was documented in a study of blood T cell repertoires in COVID-19. CDR3 length equals 19 residues. Germline CDR1 and CDR2: MGHRA and YSYEKL. Trimming shortened V by 0 bases and J by 0 bases, and 15 bases separated the two germline ends. As processed by the authors: Researchers report that nucleated cell counts were estimated from reference gene primer amplification. The table came from immunoSEQ multiplex PCR; TCRdb's copy has only in-frame clones and leaves some out. The D gene and trimming were derived from the DNA, and the V and J assignments and clone size from that table. The data show approximately 200,000 clones, nearly 90% seen once. Symptom resolution, clearance, or two negative PCRs marked the recovered donors of Cohort 3.

The sequenced sample was PBMCs or T cells enriched from blood (not recorded which). This chain joins TRBV4-1 and TRBJ1-6; D remains ambiguous. This TCR was recovered from a young man who had recovered from COVID-19. CDR3 sequence: CASSQDMTRESSYNSPLHF. The CDR3 DNA follows: TGCGCCAGCAGCCAAGATATGACACGGGAGAGCTCCTATAATTCACCCCTCCACTTT.